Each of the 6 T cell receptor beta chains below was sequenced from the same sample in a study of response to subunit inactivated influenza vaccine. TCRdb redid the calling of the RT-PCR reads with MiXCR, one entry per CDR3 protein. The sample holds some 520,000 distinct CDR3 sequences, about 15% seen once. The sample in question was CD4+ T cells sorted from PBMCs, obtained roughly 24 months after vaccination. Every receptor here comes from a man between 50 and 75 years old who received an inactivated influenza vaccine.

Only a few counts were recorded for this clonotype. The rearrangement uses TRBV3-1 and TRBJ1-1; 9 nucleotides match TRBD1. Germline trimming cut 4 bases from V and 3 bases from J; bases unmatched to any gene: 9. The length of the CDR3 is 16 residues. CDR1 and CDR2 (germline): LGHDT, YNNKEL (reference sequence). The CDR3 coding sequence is TGTGCCAGCAGCCGATCGCCGGGACAGGGTCACACTGAAGCTTTCTTT. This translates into CASSRSPGQGHTEAFF.

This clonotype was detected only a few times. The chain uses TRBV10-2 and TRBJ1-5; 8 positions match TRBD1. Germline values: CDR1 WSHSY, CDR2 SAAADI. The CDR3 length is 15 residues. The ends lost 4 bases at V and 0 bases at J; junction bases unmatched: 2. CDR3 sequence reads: CASSGTGNSNQPQHF. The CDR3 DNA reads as TGCGCCAGCAGTGGGACAGGGAATAGCAATCAGCCCCAGCATTTT.

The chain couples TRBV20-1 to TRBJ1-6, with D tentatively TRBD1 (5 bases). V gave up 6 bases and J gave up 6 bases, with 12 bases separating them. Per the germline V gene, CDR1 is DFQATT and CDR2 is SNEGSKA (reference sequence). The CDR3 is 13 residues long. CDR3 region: CSAHTGFNSPLHF. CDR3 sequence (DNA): TGCAGTGCACATACAGGTTTTAATTCACCCCTCCACTTT.

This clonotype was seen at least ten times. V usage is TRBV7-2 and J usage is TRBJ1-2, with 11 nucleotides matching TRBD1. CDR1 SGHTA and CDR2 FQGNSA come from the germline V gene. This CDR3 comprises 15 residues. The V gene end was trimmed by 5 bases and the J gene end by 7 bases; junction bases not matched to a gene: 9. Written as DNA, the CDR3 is TGTGCCAGCAGCGCAAACACCGGGACAGGGGGTGGCTACACCTTC. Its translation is CASSANTGTGGGYTF.

The DNA for the CDR3 is TGTGCCAGCAGTTTCCAAAAGCGGGGATCCTACGAGCAGTACTTC. It codes for CASSFQKRGSYEQYF. The V and J genes are TRBV12-3 or TRBV12-4 and TRBJ2-7; 7 bases line up with TRBD2. J lost 1 base, V lost 3 bases, and 6 bases had no gene match. CDR3 length equals 15 residues.

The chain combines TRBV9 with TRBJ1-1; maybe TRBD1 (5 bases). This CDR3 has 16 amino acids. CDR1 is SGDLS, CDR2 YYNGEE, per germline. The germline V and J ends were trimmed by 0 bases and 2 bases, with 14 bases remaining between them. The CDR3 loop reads CASSVDPGTFNTEAFF. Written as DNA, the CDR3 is TGTGCCAGCAGCGTAGATCCGGGGACGTTTAACACTGAAGCTTTCTTT.